This passage covers 22 T cell receptor beta chains from one sample sequenced in a study of blood T cell repertoires in COVID-19. Data came from immunoSEQ multiplex PCR; TCRdb stores just in-frame clones and leaves some out. The profile covers 50,000 to 65,000 clones, with more than 70% appearing a single time and over 3% taken by the ten largest. Source material: peripheral blood. The receptors stem from a man between 65 and 79 years old with acute or convalescent COVID-19.

This rearrangement joins TRBV25-1 to TRBJ2-1, with 12 bases matching TRBD2. CDR3 length: 16 residues. Germline assignment: CDR1 MGHDK and CDR2 SYGVNS. The J segment lost 4 bases and the V segment lost 3 bases, leaving 4 bases of the junction unmatched. This CDR3 is CASSDVLAGGYNEQFF. For the CDR3, the DNA is TGTGCCAGCAGTGATGTCCTAGCGGGGGGGTACAATGAGCAGTTCTTC.

V usage is TRBV13 and J usage is TRBJ2-3; D is possibly TRBD1 (5 bases). Germline loops: CDR1 PRHDT, CDR2 FYEKMQ (reference sequence). The CDR3 consists of 14 residues. V lost 4 bases, J lost 4 bases, and 12 bases lay in between. The CDR3 sequence is CASSSHRISDTQYF. The CDR3 nucleotides read TGTGCCAGCAGCTCTCACAGGATATCAGATACGCAGTATTTT.

The chain has TRBV18 and TRBJ1-2; 7 nucleotides match TRBD1. Trimming cost V 6 bases and J 6 bases; bases outside gene matches: 10. This CDR3 spans 14 amino acids. CDR1 and CDR2 from the germline V gene are KGHSH and LQKENI. CDR3: CASSQRRQGNGYTF. In nucleotides, the CDR3 is TGTGCCAGCTCTCAAAGAAGACAGGGCAATGGCTACACCTTC.

The chain recombines TRBV2 with TRBJ2-7; D might be TRBD2 (5 bases). Germline CDR1 SNHLY, CDR2 FYNNEI. V lost 3 bases, J lost 5 bases, and 17 bases lay in between. The CDR3 is 15 amino acids. The CDR3 bases are TGTGCCAGCAGTGAGACCGAGGAGCGGAGGAACGAGCAGTACTTC. Translating gives CASSETEERRNEQYF.

A few counts support this clone. The chain couples TRBV5-1 to TRBJ1-3; TRBD1 matches at 10 bases. CDR1 and CDR2 from the germline V gene are SGHRS and YFSETQ. The V gene end was trimmed by 2 bases and the J gene end by 0 bases; junction bases not matched to a gene: 11. The CDR3 covers 19 residues. The CDR3 region is CASSFETGGTPGSGNTIYF. CDR3 in DNA: TGCGCCAGCAGCTTTGAGACAGGGGGCACCCCGGGCTCTGGAAACACCATATATTTT.

The gene calls are TRBV10-3 and TRBJ1-1, with a possible D match to TRBD1 (5 bases). Deletions cut 4 bases from V and 6 bases from J, with 12 bases between. In germline, CDR1 is ENHRY, CDR2 SYGVKD. This CDR3 has 13 amino acids. The CDR3 protein is CAISGQGAPEAFF. The CDR3 region has the DNA TGTGCCATCAGTGGCCAAGGGGCCCCTGAAGCTTTCTTT.

V usage is TRBV27 and J usage is TRBJ2-1, with a weak D call TRBD2 (5 bases). This CDR3 comprises 15 residues. CDR1 and CDR2 from the germline V gene are MNHEY and SMNVEV (reference sequence). Trimming left V 3 bases short and J 2 bases short, with 11 bases between. The CDR3, as DNA: TGTGCCAGCAGTTTGGAGGAAGGCCCCTACAATGAGCAGTTCTTC. Its protein product is CASSLEEGPYNEQFF.

The rearrangement joins TRBV3-1 (or the pseudogene TRBV3-2) to TRBJ2-7, with 9 bases aligning to TRBD2. With V trimmed by 4 bases and J by 3 bases, 4 bases remained unmatched. The CDR3 runs to 14 residues. Germline CDR1 is LGHDT and CDR2 is YNNKEL (reference sequence). CDR3 in DNA: TGTGCCAGCAGCCCCGCAGCGGGGGGCTACGAGCAGTACTTC. This translates into CASSPAAGGYEQYF.

The genes are TRBV30 and TRBJ1-5; possibly TRBD1 for D (5 bases). The ends were cut back, 0 bases at V and 2 bases at J, with 11 bases in the middle. CDR1 GTSNPN and CDR2 SVGIG come from the germline V gene (reference sequence). The CDR3 loop spans 15 amino acids. The DNA of the CDR3 is TGTGCCTGGAGTGTATCGGGGGGTCGCAATCAGCCCCAGCATTTT. It translates to CAWSVSGGRNQPQHF.

The chain uses TRBV6-4 and TRBJ1-1; TRBD1 matches at 9 bases. The V gene end was trimmed by 9 bases and the J gene end by 8 bases; junction bases not matched to a gene: 7. The CDR3 loop spans 12 amino acids. In germline, CDR1 is MRHNA, CDR2 SNTAGT. Here the CDR3 DNA reads TGTGCCAGACAGGGGGCTGGAGGCGAAGCTTTCTTT. Amino acid sequence: CARQGAGGEAFF.

This clone appeared a few times. The CDR3 here is CASSRIDRAEQYF. In DNA form, the CDR3 reads TGTGCCAGTAGTCGAATCGACAGGGCCGAGCAGTACTTC. V usage is TRBV19 and J usage is TRBJ2-7, with 7 positions matching TRBD1. The V gene's germline CDR1 is LNHDA and CDR2 SQIVND (reference sequence). Trimming removed 5 bases from V and 6 bases from J; junction bases left unmatched: 7. The CDR3 is 13 residues long. The whole variable domain, remainder taken from reference TRBV19 and TRBJ2-7, is DGGITQSPKYLFRKEGQNVTLSCEQNLNHDAMYWYRQDPGQGLRLIYYSQIVNDFQKGDIAEGYSVSREKKESFPLTVTSAQKNPTAFYLCASSRIDRAEQYFGPGTRLTVT.

The genes are TRBV4-1 and TRBJ2-5, with a possible D match to TRBD2 (5 bases). The CDR3 totals 14 residues. CDR1 and CDR2 (germline): MGHRA, YSYEKL. V lost 6 bases, J lost 4 bases, and 15 bases lay in between. The DNA for the CDR3 is TGCGCCAGCAGTATAGAGGGTCGCGGAGAGACCCAGTACTTC. This translates into CASSIEGRGETQYF.

The CDR3 DNA reads as TGCGCCAGCAGTAAGGGGGGACTAGCGGGGGATTCCTTGGTTTCCTACGAGCAGTACTTC. Its protein is CASSKGGLAGDSLVSYEQYF. The rearrangement uses TRBV23-1 and TRBJ2-7, with 14 bases fitting TRBD2. TRBV23-1 is an open reading frame, and its role is uncertain. CDR3 length equals 20 residues. The V and J ends lost 5 bases and 1 base, in that order; junction bases with no gene match: 16.

The chain employs TRBV18 and TRBJ2-1; the match to TRBD2 covers 11 bases. V trimming: 5 bases; J trimming: 2 bases; junction bases outside the gene matches: 2. Germline assignment: CDR1 KGHSH and CDR2 LQKENI. The CDR3 is 15 residues long. CDR3 in DNA: TGTGCCAGCTCAGATAGCGGGGGGGCCTACAATGAGCAGTTCTTC. Its translation: CASSDSGGAYNEQFF.

The chain combines TRBV4-2 with TRBJ2-3; the match to TRBD2 covers 7 bases. The germline V gene has CDR1 LGHNA and CDR2 YNFKEQ. CDR3 length: 15 amino acids. The V segment lost 0 bases and the J segment 4 bases; nucleotides outside the gene matches: 4. CDR3 nucleotide sequence: TGTGCCAGCAGCCAAGAGACTAGCATCTCAGATACGCAGTATTTT. It specifies CASSQETSISDTQYF.

The chain recombines TRBV2 with TRBJ2-2; 8 positions match TRBD1. This CDR3 comprises 14 residues. Germline-derived CDR1 and CDR2 are SNHLY and FYNNEI. V lost 10 bases and J lost 4; bases outside the gene matches: 8. For the CDR3, the DNA is TGTGCCATCCTACAGGGGGTCGGCACCGGGGAGCTGTTTTTT. As protein: CAILQGVGTGELFF.

The rearrangement joins TRBV18 to TRBJ2-1, with a possible D match to TRBD2 (5 bases). The V and J ends lost 4 bases and 0 bases respectively, with 16 bases between them. This CDR3 is built from 17 residues. Germline-derived CDR1 and CDR2 are KGHSH and LQKENI. DNA for the CDR3: TGTGCCAGCTCACTCACTAGTACCTTGGGCTCCTACAATGAGCAGTTCTTC. This encodes CASSLTSTLGSYNEQFF.

This chain joins TRBV19 and TRBJ2-1; D is perhaps TRBD1 (5 bases). V shed 8 bases and J shed 0 bases, with 17 bases lying between them. Germline values: CDR1 LNHDA, CDR2 SQIVND (reference sequence). This CDR3 comprises 16 residues. The CDR3 sequence: CASPPDSRSSYNEQFF. Written as DNA, the CDR3 is TGTGCCAGTCCCCCCGACAGTCGAAGCTCCTACAATGAGCAGTTCTTC.

The chain carries TRBV28 and TRBJ1-1, with TRBD1 matching 7 bases. CDR1 MDHEN and CDR2 SYDVKM come from the germline V gene. The CDR3 contains 14 residues. The V gene end was trimmed by 1 base and the J gene end by 11 bases; junction bases not matched to a gene: 10. This chain's CDR3 is CASSLLVGGAGAFF. CDR3 DNA sequence: TGTGCCAGCAGTTTATTGGTAGGGGGCGCGGGGGCTTTCTTT.

The rearrangement uses TRBV7-2 and TRBJ2-1; D call uncertain. This CDR3 contains 11 residues. The V and J ends lost 5 bases and 8 bases respectively, with 7 bases between them. Germline-derived CDR1 and CDR2 are SGHTA and FQGNSA. The CDR3 DNA reads TGTGCCAGCAGCCTTCCCCATGAGCAGTTCTTC. As protein: CASSLPHEQFF. The full variable domain, rest sourced from reference TRBV7-2 and TRBJ2-1, is GAGVSQSPSNKVTEKGKDVELRCDPISGHTALYWYRQSLGQGLEFLIYFQGNSAPDKSGLPSDRFSAERTGGSVSTLTIQRTQQEDSAVYLCASSLPHEQFFGPGTRLTVL.

Turning to this clone: Other DNA sequences of this sample code for an identical CDR3. The V gene is TRBV6-5, the J gene TRBJ2-5; D is uncertain. Deletions cut 0 bases from V and 2 bases from J, with 7 bases between. In germline, CDR1 is MNHEY, CDR2 SVGAGI. This CDR3 contains 14 residues. CDR3 DNA sequence: TGTGCCAGCAGTTACTCGGGCGCACAAGAGACCCAGTACTTC. Translating gives CASSYSGAQETQYF.

The chain employs TRBV29-1 and TRBJ2-5, with 10 nucleotides matching TRBD2. V shed 7 bases and J 5 bases; nucleotides not matched to a gene: 7. Per germline, CDR1 SQVTM and CDR2 ANQGSEA. The CDR3 consists of 13 residues. The chain's CDR3 is CSGKRGGRETQYF. Written as DNA, the CDR3 is TGCAGCGGCAAGCGGGGGGGTAGGGAGACCCAGTACTTC.